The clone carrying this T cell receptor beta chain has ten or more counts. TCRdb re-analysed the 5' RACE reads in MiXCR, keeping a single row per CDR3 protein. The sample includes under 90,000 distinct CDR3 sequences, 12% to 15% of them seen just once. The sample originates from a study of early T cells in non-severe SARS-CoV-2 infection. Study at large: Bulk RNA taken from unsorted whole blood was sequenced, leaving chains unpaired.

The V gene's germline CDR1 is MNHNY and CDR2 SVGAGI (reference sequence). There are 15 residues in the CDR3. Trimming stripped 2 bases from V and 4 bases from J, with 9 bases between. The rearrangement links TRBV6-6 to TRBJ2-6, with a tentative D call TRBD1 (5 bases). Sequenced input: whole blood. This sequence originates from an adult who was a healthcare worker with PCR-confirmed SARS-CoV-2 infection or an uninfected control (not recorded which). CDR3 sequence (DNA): TGTGCCAGCAGTTACGGACACTCAGGGGCCAACGTCCTGACTTTC. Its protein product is CASSYGHSGANVLTF.